One TCR beta chain is described in this entry. The junction had 16 bases not matched to a gene; V was cut back by 4 bases and J by 3 bases. CDR1 is SEHNR and CDR2 is FQNEAQ in the germline V gene (reference sequence). The CDR3 consists of 18 residues. The data stem from a study of CD8+ T cells in alopecia areata. Background on the study: Treated patients were dosed with oral tofacitinib, taking 5 to 10 mg twice daily.

Treatment here: oral pan-JAK inhibitor, 5-10 mg twice daily. Peripheral blood and lesional scalp punch biopsies were taken from alopecia areata patients. Extraction and reverse transcription of RNA yielded cDNA as the sequencing template. The data were produced by immunoSEQ multiplex PCR, yet TCRdb's version contains in-frame clones alone and is incomplete. The table shows 180,000 or so clones, with about half occurring only once. The V and J genes are TRBV7-9 and TRBJ2-7; 9 bases fit TRBD2. The receptor comes from a human donor with alopecia areata. Sequenced here: CD8+ T cells sorted from blood, sampled around week 53, from a patient treated with tofacitinib. The CDR3 region has the DNA TGTGCCAGCAGCTCGGGGAACAGGGATAGCGGGGGATACTACGAGCAGTACTTC. Translating gives CASSSGNRDSGGYYEQYF. Variable domain in full (rest from reference TRBV7-9 and TRBJ2-7): DTGVSQNPRHKITKRGQNVTFRCDPISEHNRLYWYRQTLGQGPEFLTYFQNEAQLEKSRLLSDRFSAERPKGSFSTLEIQRTEQGDSAMYLCASSSGNRDSGGYYEQYFGPGTRLTVT.